This is a list of T cell receptor beta chains from one sample in a study of identical twins. TCRdb used MiXCR to reprocess the 5' RACE reads, holding one entry per CDR3 protein. The sample contains 260,000 or so distinct CDR3 sequences, 6.5% to 9% of which appear only once. This sample was also put to use in a study of yellow fever vaccine responses in identical twins.

The sequenced sample was CD8+ T cells sorted from blood. Receptors originate from a woman younger than 35 in good health. Both conserved end residues are part of each CDR3. Fields, in order: CDR3 protein, CDR3 DNA, clone size, D gene, J gene, V gene. D genes are given only for firm matches. The size of a clone is reported for some rows only, either as once, few or many, or as a class for expanded clones.

CASSLPGTSGRNEQFF	TGTGCCAGCAGCCTCCCCGGGACTAGCGGGAGAAATGAGCAGTTCTTC	many	TRBD2	TRBJ2-1	TRBV4-2
CASTQVGGTSSYNEQFF	TGTGCCAGCACCCAAGTTGGAGGGACAAGCTCCTACAATGAGCAGTTCTTC	.	.	TRBJ2-1	TRBV5-8
CASSATGDSYNSPLHF	TGTGCCAGCAGCGCTACAGGGGACTCCTATAATTCACCCCTCCACTTT	.	TRBD1	TRBJ1-6	TRBV9
CASSQGLRGVETQYF	TGCGCCAGCAGCCAAGGGCTACGGGGAGTGGAGACCCAGTACTTC	.	.	TRBJ2-5	TRBV4-1
CSAETGITGELFF	TGCAGCGCCGAAACAGGAATAACCGGGGAGCTGTTTTTT	many	.	TRBJ2-2	TRBV29-1
CAIGGANEQFF	TGTGCCATCGGGGGAGCAAATGAGCAGTTCTTC	.	.	TRBJ2-1	TRBV6-6
CASSQVAASGGGLAKNIQYF	TGTGCCAGCAGCCAAGTGGCAGCTAGCGGAGGCGGTCTAGCCAAAAACATTCAGTACTTC	many	TRBD2	TRBJ2-4	TRBV3-1
CASSRGRTQETQYF	TGTGCCAGCAGCCGCGGAAGAACCCAAGAGACCCAGTACTTC	.	.	TRBJ2-5	TRBV27
CASSYVQTNEAFF	TGTGCCAGCAGTTACGTGCAAACGAATGAAGCTTTCTTT	few	.	TRBJ1-1	TRBV6-6
CASSLGGRSEAFF	TGTGCCAGCAGCTTAGGCGGGAGGTCGGAAGCTTTCTTT	many	.	TRBJ1-1	TRBV7-9
CASRQPHLHEAFF	TGTGCCAGCAGACAGCCTCATCTCCATGAAGCTTTCTTT	many	.	TRBJ1-1	TRBV12-3/TRBV12-4
CASNMMGLAGGDTQYF	TGTGCCAGCAATATGATGGGTCTAGCGGGAGGAGATACGCAGTATTTT	.	TRBD2	TRBJ2-3	TRBV2
CASINSTYGYTF	TGTGCCAGCATTAATTCCACCTATGGCTACACCTTC	few	.	TRBJ1-2	TRBV2
CASSRQATDTQYF	TGCGCCAGCAGCCGACAGGCCACAGATACGCAGTATTTT	few	.	TRBJ2-3	TRBV4-1
CASSLPLAIEQFF	TGTGCCAGCAGTTTACCGCTAGCCATTGAGCAGTTCTTC	many	.	TRBJ2-1	TRBV28
CASSRRSQGEQFF	TGTGCCAGCAGCCGACGATCGCAGGGCGAGCAGTTCTTC	many	.	TRBJ2-1	TRBV28
CASSIPPGGLQETQYF	TGTGCCAGCAGCATTCCCCCAGGGGGGCTCCAAGAGACCCAGTACTTC	.	.	TRBJ2-5	TRBV21-1
CASSGAGGEQFF	TGTGCCAGCAGCGGAGCGGGGGGTGAGCAGTTCTTC	.	TRBD2	TRBJ2-1	TRBV7-9
CASSLGHSIDTQYF	TGTGCCAGCAGTTTAGGTCATAGCATAGATACGCAGTATTTT	.	.	TRBJ2-3	TRBV27
CASSLALFRHFSYEQYF	TGTGCCAGCAGCTTAGCCCTCTTTCGGCACTTCTCCTACGAGCAGTACTTC	.	.	TRBJ2-7	TRBV7-9
CASSQVVAGSYEQYF	TGCGCCAGCAGCCAAGTGGTGGCAGGCTCCTACGAGCAGTACTTC	few	.	TRBJ2-7	TRBV4-1
CSVAGLADTDTQYF	TGCAGCGTTGCTGGGCTAGCGGACACAGATACGCAGTATTTT	.	TRBD2	TRBJ2-3	TRBV29-1
CSARDGSGRVIETQYF	TGCAGTGCTAGAGATGGTAGCGGGAGGGTTATAGAGACCCAGTACTTC	few	TRBD2	TRBJ2-5	TRBV20-1
CATSRIRESEQYF	TGTGCCACCAGCAGAATCCGGGAGTCCGAGCAGTACTTC	.	.	TRBJ2-7	TRBV15
CASSLTSGRALDTQYF	TGTGCCAGCAGCCTCACTAGCGGGAGGGCCTTAGATACGCAGTATTTT	.	TRBD2	TRBJ2-3	TRBV7-6
CASSLDGGPTDTQYF	TGTGCCAGCAGCTTAGATGGAGGACCCACAGATACGCAGTATTTT	few	.	TRBJ2-3	TRBV11-3
CASSLDSGSYEQYF	TGTGCCAGCAGCCTAGATTCGGGGTCGTACGAGCAGTACTTC	.	.	TRBJ2-7	TRBV7-9
CASSEVGSGPYEQYF	TGTGCCAGCAGTGAAGTCGGTAGCGGTCCCTACGAGCAGTACTTC	many	.	TRBJ2-7	TRBV2
CASSMDRGLSYEQYF	TGTGCCAGCAGTATGGACAGGGGCCTTTCCTACGAGCAGTACTTC	many	TRBD1	TRBJ2-7	TRBV28
CATSRGVGKVNEQFF	TGTGCCACCAGCAGAGGGGTAGGGAAGGTTAATGAGCAGTTCTTC	few	.	TRBJ2-1	TRBV15
CASSQDNRGNQPQHF	TGCGCCAGCAGCCAAGACAACAGGGGGAATCAGCCCCAGCATTTT	many	TRBD1	TRBJ1-5	TRBV4-1
CASSLSLGSNTGELFF	TGTGCCAGCAGCTTGAGCCTCGGGTCCAACACCGGGGAGCTGTTTTTT	few	.	TRBJ2-2	TRBV11-2
CASSPDRGGNYGYTF	TGTGCCAGCAGTCCCGACAGGGGCGGTAACTATGGCTACACCTTC	few	TRBD1	TRBJ1-2	TRBV12-3/TRBV12-4
CSVVSGRSHGELFF	TGCAGCGTTGTGAGCGGGAGGTCGCACGGGGAGCTGTTTTTT	many	TRBD2	TRBJ2-2	TRBV29-1
CASSLGTSGELFF	TGTGCCAGCAGCTTAGGTACTTCCGGGGAGCTGTTTTTT	many	.	TRBJ2-2	TRBV7-2
CSVGRRGTGEQYF	TGCAGCGTTGGCCGCAGGGGGACAGGCGAGCAGTACTTC	many	TRBD1	TRBJ2-7	TRBV29-1
CASSPLAGISYNEQFF	TGTGCCAGCAGCCCCCTAGCGGGAATTTCCTACAATGAGCAGTTCTTC	few	TRBD2	TRBJ2-1	TRBV25-1
CASSQQRGDTEAFF	TGCGCCAGCAGCCAACAGAGGGGGGACACTGAAGCTTTCTTT	many	.	TRBJ1-1	TRBV4-1
CSPPDAGIYNEQFF	TGCAGTCCCCCCGATGCGGGGATCTACAATGAGCAGTTCTTC	.	.	TRBJ2-1	TRBV20-1
CASSLDNSGSSYNEQFF	TGTGCCAGCAGCTTAGATAATAGCGGGAGCTCCTACAATGAGCAGTTCTTC	.	TRBD2	TRBJ2-1	TRBV11-3
CASSSASPGDIQYF	TGTGCCAGCAGTTCCGCCTCACCGGGGGACATTCAGTACTTC	few	.	TRBJ2-4	TRBV12-3/TRBV12-4
CSVPLGGRNTEAFF	TGCAGCGTCCCACTTGGGGGGAGGAACACTGAAGCTTTCTTT	many	.	TRBJ1-1	TRBV29-1
CASSLGTSDYEQYF	TGTGCCAGCAGTTTAGGGACTAGTGACTACGAGCAGTACTTC	few	TRBD2	TRBJ2-7	TRBV28
CASSEDRVITDTQYF	TGTGCCAGCAGCGAGGACAGGGTGATCACAGATACGCAGTATTTT	many	TRBD1	TRBJ2-3	TRBV2
CASSRGTRETQYF	TGTGCCAGCAGCCGGGGGACCCGGGAGACCCAGTACTTC	few	.	TRBJ2-5	TRBV3-1
CASSYGGLGTEAFF	TGTGCCAGCAGTTATGGGGGCTTGGGCACTGAAGCTTTCTTT	few	.	TRBJ1-1	TRBV6-5
CATSGGGQVTEAFF	TGTGCCACCAGCGGAGGGGGTCAGGTCACTGAAGCTTTCTTT	many	.	TRBJ1-1	TRBV15
CASSVAGRLASTDTQYF	TGTGCCAGCAGCGTAGCAGGTCGGCTGGCTAGCACAGATACGCAGTATTTT	few	.	TRBJ2-3	TRBV9
CSVEEGLNLETQYF	TGCAGCGTTGAAGAAGGTTTGAATTTGGAGACCCAGTACTTC	many	.	TRBJ2-5	TRBV29-1
CASSLKKRGLETEAFF	TGTGCCAGCAGCTTGAAAAAGAGGGGATTAGAGACTGAAGCTTTCTTT	.	.	TRBJ1-1	TRBV28
CASSPTQSTGPDRDEQFF	TGTGCCAGCAGCCCCACCCAGTCAACAGGGCCCGACCGCGATGAGCAGTTCTTC	many	.	TRBJ2-1	TRBV7-9
CASSPRGGGSNQPQHF	TGTGCCAGCAGCCCCCGCGGGGGGGGTAGCAATCAGCCCCAGCATTTT	few	.	TRBJ1-5	TRBV28
CSARSGTEDGYTF	TGCAGTGCTAGATCAGGGACTGAGGATGGCTACACCTTC	few	.	TRBJ1-2	TRBV20-1
CATSGVGHLNTGELFF	TGTGCCACCAGTGGTGTGGGACATTTGAACACCGGGGAGCTGTTTTTT	.	.	TRBJ2-2	TRBV24-1
CATSRGLAGGINEQFF	TGTGCCACCAGCAGGGGACTAGCGGGAGGAATCAATGAGCAGTTCTTC	few	TRBD2	TRBJ2-1	TRBV15
CSAGSGRVSYNEQFF	TGCAGTGCTGGTAGCGGGAGGGTATCCTACAATGAGCAGTTCTTC	few	TRBD2	TRBJ2-1	TRBV20-1
CASSSVGGFNEQYF	TGTGCCAGCAGTTCTGTGGGGGGGTTTAACGAGCAGTACTTC	.	TRBD2	TRBJ2-7	TRBV27